This T cell receptor (beta chain) was obtained from a study of T cell repertoires and HLA-DP antigens. The table came from immunoSEQ multiplex PCR; TCRdb's copy has only in-frame clones and leaves some out. The sample contains about 89,000 clones, around nine tenths of which appear only once. This clone was found once. The antigen remains undetermined. V lost 3 bases to trimming and J lost 8 bases, with 11 bases between them. The CDR3 runs 14 residues. Looked up from germline, CDR1 is LGHNA and CDR2 is YSLEER. Sequencing was done on a sample of CD4+ T cells from PBMCs. The V call is TRBV4-3, the J call TRBJ1-6, with D hard to call. The receptor was derived from a man in his fifties or sixties in good health and CMV-seronegative. The CDR3 protein is CASSQAGRDSPLHF. The CDR3 region has the DNA TGCGCCAGCAGCCAGGCAGGCCGGGATTCACCCCTCCACTTT.